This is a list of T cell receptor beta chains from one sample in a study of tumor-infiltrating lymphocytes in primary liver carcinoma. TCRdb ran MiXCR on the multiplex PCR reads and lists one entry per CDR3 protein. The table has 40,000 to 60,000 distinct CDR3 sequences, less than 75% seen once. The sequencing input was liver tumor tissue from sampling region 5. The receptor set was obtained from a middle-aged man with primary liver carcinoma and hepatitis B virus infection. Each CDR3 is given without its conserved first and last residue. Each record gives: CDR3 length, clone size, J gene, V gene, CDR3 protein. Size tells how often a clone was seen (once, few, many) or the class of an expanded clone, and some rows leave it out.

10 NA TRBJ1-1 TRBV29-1 SIGKGSTEAF
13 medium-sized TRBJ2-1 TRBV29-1 SVERRDRGYNEQF
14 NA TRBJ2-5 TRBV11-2 ASGLGSSDQGETQY
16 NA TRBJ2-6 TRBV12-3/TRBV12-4 ASSGTTSTSSGVNVLT
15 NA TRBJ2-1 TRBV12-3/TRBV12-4 ASSLVGTSGRLDEQF
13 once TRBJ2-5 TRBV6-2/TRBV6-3 TSSPGTRVVRDQY
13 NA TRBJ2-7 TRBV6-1 ASSDWTSGNDKQY
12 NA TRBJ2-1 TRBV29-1 NRLPGQGVDEQF
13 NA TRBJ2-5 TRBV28 ASNPHWTGEETQY
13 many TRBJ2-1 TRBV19 ASSQLAASYNEQF
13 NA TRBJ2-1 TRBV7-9 TSSLPGSGANEQF
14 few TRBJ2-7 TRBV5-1 ASSLGDREWDYGQY
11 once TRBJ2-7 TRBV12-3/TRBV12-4 TSSLRESYEQY
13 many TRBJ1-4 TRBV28 ASRTQGEGWEKLF
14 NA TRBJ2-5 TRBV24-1 ATSEDDGTSGDTQY
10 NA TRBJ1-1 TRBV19 ARAHMNTEAF